A selection of T cell receptor beta chains follows, all from one sample in a study of blood T cell repertoires in COVID-19. TCRdb's table, derived via immunoSEQ multiplex PCR, lists solely in-frame clones and lacks some. Among about 180,000 clones listed, around 87% were seen once. Input material: peripheral blood. Receptors originate from a man aged 40-50 years with active or convalescent COVID-19. Each CDR3 is given with its conserved first and last residue. The order of the fields is D gene, V gene, J gene, CDR3 protein, CDR3 DNA. The D gene is left open where the match is weak.

D: TRBD1; V: TRBV5-1; J: TRBJ1-6; CDR3: CASSLGVRTGNSPLHF; DNA: TGCGCCAGCAGCTTGGGGGTCAGGACAGGTAATTCACCCCTCCACTTT
D: TRBD1; V: TRBV3-1/TRBV3-2; J: TRBJ2-3; CDR3: CASSQVGGRGTGADTQYF; DNA: TGTGCCAGCAGCCAAGTCGGTGGTAGAGGGACAGGGGCAGATACGCAGTATTTT
D: TRBD2; V: TRBV19; J: TRBJ2-5; CDR3: CASSMWTSEEEETQYF; DNA: TGTGCCAGTAGTATGTGGACTAGCGAGGAGGAGGAGACCCAGTACTTC
D: NA; V: TRBV6-5; J: TRBJ1-1; CDR3: CASNGWSTEAFF; DNA: TGTGCCAGCAATGGCTGGAGCACTGAAGCTTTCTTT
D: NA; V: TRBV5-6; J: TRBJ1-6; CDR3: CATKRRQGNSPLHF; DNA: TGTGCCACCAAGAGGAGGCAGGGGAATTCACCCCTCCACTTT
D: NA; V: TRBV18; J: TRBJ1-1; CDR3: CASSPNRVDEAFF; DNA: TGTGCCAGCTCACCAAACAGGGTAGATGAAGCTTTCTTT
D: TRBD1; V: TRBV19; J: TRBJ1-4; CDR3: CASSLPPGGMPDEKLFF; DNA: TGTGCCAGTAGTCTCCCGCCAGGGGGCATGCCGGACGAAAAACTGTTTTTT
D: NA; V: TRBV4-1; J: TRBJ1-5; CDR3: CASSRSAFASNQPQHF; DNA: TGCGCCAGCAGTAGATCCGCTTTTGCTAGCAATCAGCCCCAGCATTTT
D: TRBD1; V: TRBV11-2; J: TRBJ2-1; CDR3: CASSLGTGLLGNEQFF; DNA: TGTGCCAGCAGCTTAGGGACAGGGCTGTTGGGAAATGAGCAGTTCTTC
D: TRBD2; V: TRBV4-3; J: TRBJ2-3; CDR3: CASSHWLAGGTDTQYF; DNA: TGCGCCAGCAGCCATTGGCTAGCGGGAGGGACAGATACGCAGTATTTT